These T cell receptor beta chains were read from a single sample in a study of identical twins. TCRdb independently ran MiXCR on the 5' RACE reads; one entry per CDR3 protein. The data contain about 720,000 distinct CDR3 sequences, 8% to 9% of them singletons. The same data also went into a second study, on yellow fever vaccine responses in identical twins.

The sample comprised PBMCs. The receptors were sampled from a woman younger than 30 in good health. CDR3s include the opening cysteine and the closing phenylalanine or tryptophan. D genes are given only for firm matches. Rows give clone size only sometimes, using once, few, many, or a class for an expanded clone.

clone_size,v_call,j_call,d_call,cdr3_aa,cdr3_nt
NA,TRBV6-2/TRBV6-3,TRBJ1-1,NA,CASGSEWGEAFF,TGTGCCAGCGGATCGGAGTGGGGTGAAGCTTTCTTT
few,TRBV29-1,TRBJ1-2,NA,CSAPFGARNGYTF,TGCAGCGCCCCTTTTGGGGCGCGAAATGGCTACACCTTC
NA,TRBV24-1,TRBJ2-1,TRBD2,CATSPRASGSNEQFF,TGTGCCACCAGTCCCCGTGCTAGCGGGTCTAATGAGCAGTTCTTC
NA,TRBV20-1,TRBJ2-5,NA,CSAREMGGRDPGLEYF,TGCAGTGCTAGAGAGATGGGGGGACGGGATCCGGGACTGGAGTACTTC
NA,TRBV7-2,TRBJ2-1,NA,CASSSAPGAGNNNEQFF,TGTGCCAGCAGCTCGGCACCGGGGGCAGGAAATAACAATGAGCAGTTCTTC
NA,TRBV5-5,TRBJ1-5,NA,CASSRTSDRRISNQPQHF,TGTGCCAGCAGCAGAACTTCTGACAGAAGAATTAGCAATCAGCCCCAGCATTTT
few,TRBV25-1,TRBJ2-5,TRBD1,CASSDRQGAPFQETQYF,TGTGCCAGCAGTGACCGACAGGGAGCCCCATTTCAAGAGACCCAGTACTTC
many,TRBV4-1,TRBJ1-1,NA,CASSQEMGGRKSTEAFF,TGCGCCAGCAGCCAAGAAATGGGGGGTCGGAAGAGCACTGAAGCTTTCTTT
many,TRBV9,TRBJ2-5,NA,CASSPRRGGETQYF,TGTGCCAGCAGCCCTCGGAGGGGTGGGGAGACCCAGTACTTC
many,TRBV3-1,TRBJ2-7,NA,CASSQAQRFFSYEQYF,TGTGCCAGCAGCCAAGCCCAAAGATTCTTCTCCTACGAGCAGTACTTC
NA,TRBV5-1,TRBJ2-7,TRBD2,CASSLRTSGGADEQYF,TGCGCCAGCAGCTTGCGGACTAGCGGGGGGGCCGACGAGCAGTACTTC
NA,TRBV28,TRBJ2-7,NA,CASSLDRPAGDEQYF,TGTGCCAGCAGTCTCGACAGACCGGCGGGCGACGAGCAGTACTTC
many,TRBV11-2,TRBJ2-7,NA,CASSFGGTSSYEQYF,TGTGCCAGCAGCTTTGGGGGTACGAGCTCCTACGAGCAGTACTTC
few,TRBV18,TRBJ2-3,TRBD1,CASSPGTGKSDTQYF,TGTGCCAGCTCACCAGGGACAGGGAAATCAGATACGCAGTATTTT
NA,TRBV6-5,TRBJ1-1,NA,CASSYLEDDHTEAFF,TGTGCCAGCAGTTACTTAGAAGACGACCACACTGAAGCTTTCTTT
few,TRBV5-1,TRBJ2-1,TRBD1,CASSVTGSYNEQFF,TGCGCCAGCAGCGTGACAGGGAGCTACAATGAGCAGTTCTTC
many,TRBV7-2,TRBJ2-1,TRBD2,CASSPPERGSSYNEQFF,TGTGCCAGCAGCCCCCCCGAGCGGGGGTCCTCCTACAATGAGCAGTTCTTC
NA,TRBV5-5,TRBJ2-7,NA,CASSLHPSSYEQYF,TGTGCCAGCAGCTTGCATCCGTCCTCCTACGAGCAGTACTTC
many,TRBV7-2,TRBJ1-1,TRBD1,CASSSTGGPGTEAFF,TGTGCCAGCAGCTCGACAGGGGGTCCGGGCACTGAAGCTTTCTTT
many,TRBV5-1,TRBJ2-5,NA,CASSTDGRETQYF,TGCGCCAGCAGCACGGACGGAAGGGAGACCCAGTACTTC
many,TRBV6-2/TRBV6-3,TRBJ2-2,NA,CASSRQVNTGELFF,TGTGCCAGCAGTAGACAGGTGAACACCGGGGAGCTGTTTTTT
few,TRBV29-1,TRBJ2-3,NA,CSVEDSSGSTDTQYF,TGCAGCGTTGAAGATAGCAGCGGGAGCACAGATACGCAGTATTTT
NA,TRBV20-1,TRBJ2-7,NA,CSARWRLFYEQYF,TGCAGTGCTAGGTGGAGACTATTCTACGAGCAGTACTTC
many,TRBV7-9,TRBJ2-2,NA,CASSLELNTGELFF,TGTGCCAGCAGCTTAGAACTCAACACCGGGGAGCTGTTTTTT
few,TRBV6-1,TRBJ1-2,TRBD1,CASTQKRTGNPSNYGYTF,TGTGCCAGCACCCAAAAAAGGACAGGGAACCCCTCTAACTATGGCTACACCTTC
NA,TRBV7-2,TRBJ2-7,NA,CASSLGARSPTLYEQYF,TGTGCCAGCAGCTTAGGGGCCCGGTCCCCAACTCTCTACGAGCAGTACTTC
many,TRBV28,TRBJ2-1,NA,CASSFGSTEYNEQFF,TGTGCCAGCAGTTTTGGATCGACGGAATACAATGAGCAGTTCTTC
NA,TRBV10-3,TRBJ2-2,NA,CAIRNRVDTGELFF,TGTGCCATCAGGAACAGGGTTGACACCGGGGAGCTGTTTTTT
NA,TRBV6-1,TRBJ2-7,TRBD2,CATKRSREGSYEQYF,TGTGCCACCAAACGATCCCGGGAGGGCTCCTACGAGCAGTACTTC
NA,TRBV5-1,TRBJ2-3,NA,CASSPGRGMLTDTQYF,TGCGCCAGCAGCCCTGGCCGCGGTATGTTGACAGATACGCAGTATTTT
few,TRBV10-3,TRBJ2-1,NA,CAIRSEGWDSYNEQFF,TGTGCCATCAGGTCGGAAGGATGGGACTCCTACAATGAGCAGTTCTTC
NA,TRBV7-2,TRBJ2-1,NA,CASSLAGSYYNEQFF,TGTGCCAGCAGCTTAGCGGGCTCCTACTACAATGAGCAGTTCTTC
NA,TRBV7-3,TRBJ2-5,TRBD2,CASSLTAGVQETQYF,TGTGCCAGCAGCTTAACGGCGGGGGTCCAAGAGACCCAGTACTTC
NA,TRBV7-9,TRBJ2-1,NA,CASSLGPGNEQFF,TGTGCCAGCAGCTTAGGGCCGGGAAATGAGCAGTTCTTC
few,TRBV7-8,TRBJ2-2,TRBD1,CASSYRQGETGELFF,TGTGCCAGCAGCTATCGACAGGGAGAGACCGGGGAGCTGTTTTTT
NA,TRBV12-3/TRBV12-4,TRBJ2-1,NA,CASTKVGNEQFF,TGTGCCAGCACCAAGGTGGGCAATGAGCAGTTCTTC
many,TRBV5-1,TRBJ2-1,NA,CASLTDPSYNEQFF,TGCGCCAGCCTAACGGATCCCTCCTACAATGAGCAGTTCTTC
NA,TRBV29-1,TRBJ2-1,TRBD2,CSVITGTSATGGGFF,TGCAGCGTTATAACCGGGACTAGCGCTACCGGAGGTGGGTTCTTC
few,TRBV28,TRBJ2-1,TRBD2,CASARLAELNEQFF,TGTGCCAGCGCCAGACTAGCGGAATTAAATGAGCAGTTCTTC
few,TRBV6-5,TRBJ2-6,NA,CASSYSGAGLSGANVLTF,TGTGCCAGCAGTTACTCGGGGGCAGGCCTCTCTGGGGCCAACGTCCTGACTTTC
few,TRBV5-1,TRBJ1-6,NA,CASSLEQGVNSPLHF,TGCGCCAGCAGCTTGGAACAGGGTGTTAATTCACCCCTCCACTTT
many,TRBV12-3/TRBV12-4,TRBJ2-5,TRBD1,CASSFARGQGKETQYF,TGTGCCAGCAGTTTTGCCCGAGGACAGGGAAAAGAGACCCAGTACTTC